A single sample is the source of the 18 T cell receptor beta chains below, sequenced in a study of blood T cell repertoires in COVID-19. Profiled with immunoSEQ multiplex PCR; TCRdb holds only in-frame clones, not every one. The data show some 39,000 clones, with approximately 91% seen just once and about 6% held by the top ten. The source material was peripheral blood. The source of these receptors is a human donor in a cohort sampled during active COVID-19.

J is TRBJ2-1 and V is TRBV20-1; 8 bases are shared with TRBD2. J lost 6 bases, V lost 3 bases, and 13 bases had no gene match. Germline V gene data show CDR1 as DFQATT and CDR2 as SNEGSKA (reference sequence). The CDR3 has 16 amino acids. This chain's CDR3 is CSASQPGLVVFNEQFF. CDR3 DNA sequence: TGCAGTGCTAGTCAACCGGGACTAGTGGTTTTCAATGAGCAGTTCTTC.

This chain joins TRBV7-2 and TRBJ2-7; 11 nucleotides match TRBD2. Germline CDR1 SGHTA, CDR2 FQGNSA. The V and J ends lost 5 bases and 3 bases, in that order; junction bases with no gene match: 12. The CDR3 is 17 residues long. CDR3 amino acids: CASSHYPGTSGYYEQYF. Here the CDR3 DNA reads TGTGCCAGCAGCCATTACCCCGGGACTAGCGGTTACTACGAGCAGTACTTC.

This chain connects TRBV9 to TRBJ2-5, with a possible D match to TRBD1 (6 bases). V gave up 3 bases and J gave up 4 bases, with 16 bases separating them. Germline assignment: CDR1 SGDLS and CDR2 YYNGEE. CDR3 length equals 15 residues. The CDR3 sequence is CASSEGTREGETQYF. The CDR3 DNA follows: TGTGCCAGCAGCGAGGGGACAAGGGAAGGAGAGACCCAGTACTTC.

This chain links TRBV10-3 with TRBJ2-3; D is possibly TRBD1 (6 bases). The CDR3 spans 14 residues. The germline V gene has CDR1 ENHRY and CDR2 SYGVKD. Trimming took 10 bases from V and 2 from J, leaving 16 bases between them. CDR3 bases: TGTGCCACCGAAGGACAGACCGACACAGATACGCAGTATTTT. Translating it yields CATEGQTDTDTQYF.

This chain connects TRBV7-8 to TRBJ1-2; the match to TRBD1 covers 8 bases. Germline V gene data show CDR1 as SGHVS and CDR2 as FQNEAQ. The length of the CDR3 is 12 residues. J gave up 14 bases and V 4 bases, and 9 bases lay outside the gene matches. DNA for the CDR3: TGTGCCAGCAGCTCCCCGGGACAGGCGAATACCTTC. Its protein product is CASSSPGQANTF.

The chain joins TRBV5-6 to TRBJ2-7, with 10 bases identical to TRBD1. Germline trimming cut 4 bases from V and 5 bases from J; bases unmatched to any gene: 3. The germline CDR1 and CDR2 sequences are SGHDT and YYEEEE. The CDR3 is 13 residues long. The CDR3 DNA reads as TGTGCCAGCAGCCACGGGACAGGGGACGAGCAGTACTTC. This codes for CASSHGTGDEQYF.

V gene TRBV5-1 combines with J gene TRBJ2-1; possibly TRBD2 for D (5 bases). From germline, CDR1 is SGHRS and CDR2 YFSETQ. The CDR3 sequence is 14 residues long. The germline V and J ends were trimmed by 2 bases and 0 bases, with 6 bases remaining between them. CDR3 in DNA: TGCGCCAGCAGCTTCGACTACTCCTACAATGAGCAGTTCTTC. This encodes CASSFDYSYNEQFF. Drawing the rest from reference TRBV5-1 and TRBJ2-1, the complete variable domain is KAGVTQTPRYLIKTRGQQVTLSCSPISGHRSVSWYQQTPGQGLQFLFEYFSETQRNKGNFPGRFSGRQFSNSRSEMNVSTLELGDSALYLCASSFDYSYNEQFFGPGTRLTVL.

The chain recombines TRBV28 with TRBJ2-7; perhaps TRBD1 as D (6 bases). The CDR3 contains 13 residues. Trimming left V 6 bases short and J 3 bases short, with 12 bases between. Germline V gene lookup returns CDR1 MDHEN and CDR2 SYDVKM. CDR3 coding DNA: TGTGCCAGCAGGAACAGGGAACGCTACGAGCAGTACTTC. This gives the protein CASRNRERYEQYF.

The CDR3 is CASSLTGSSSGYTF. The CDR3 nucleotides read TGTGCCAGCAGCTTAACGGGCAGCTCTTCGGGCTACACCTTC. The chain employs TRBV7-3 and TRBJ1-2; D ambiguous. CDR3 length: 14 amino acids. Per the germline V gene, CDR1 is SGHTA and CDR2 is FQGTGA. Trimming stripped 0 bases from V and 8 bases from J, with 13 bases between.

This clone was observed a handful of times. The CDR3, as DNA: TGTGCCAGTATAAGGGACAGGGATAGCAATCAGCCCCAGCATTTT. This gives the protein CASIRDRDSNQPQHF. This rearrangement joins TRBV19 to TRBJ1-5; 9 bases align to TRBD1. The V gene's germline CDR1 is LNHDA and CDR2 SQIVND (reference sequence). The CDR3 consists of 15 residues. The J segment lost 0 bases and the V segment lost 7 bases, leaving 4 bases of the junction unmatched.

In DNA form, the CDR3 reads TGTGCCAGCAGCCCTTCGGGGACAGGGGGTGAAGCTTTCTTT. It translates to CASSPSGTGGEAFF. The chain uses TRBV7-9 and TRBJ1-1; TRBD1 matches at 11 bases. The germline CDR1 and CDR2 sequences are SEHNR and FQNEAQ (reference sequence). Trimming cost V 5 bases and J 7 bases; bases outside gene matches: 6. The CDR3 totals 14 residues. The variable domain in full, completed from reference TRBV7-9 and TRBJ1-1, reads DTGVSQNPRHKITKRGQNVTFRCDPISEHNRLYWYRQTLGQGPEFLTYFQNEAQLEKSRLLSDRFSAERPKGSFSTLEIQRTEQGDSAMYLCASSPSGTGGEAFFGQGTRLTVV.

This chain uses TRBV5-1 with TRBJ2-1, with D possibly TRBD2 on 6 matching bases. The CDR3 covers 15 residues. V was shortened by 4 bases and J by 4 bases, with 15 bases between the two germline ends. Germline-derived CDR1 and CDR2 are SGHRS and YFSETQ. The CDR3 region has the DNA TGCGCCAGCAGCCTACTAGCCCTGTCTTACAATGAGCAGTTCTTC. It encodes CASSLLALSYNEQFF.

This sequence joins TRBV6-2 or TRBV6-3 and TRBJ1-4; TRBD1 matches at 7 bases. The CDR3 runs to 15 residues. Germline V CDR1 and CDR2: MNHEY, SVGEGT. V was clipped by 0 bases and J by 8 bases; unmatched bases: 6. The CDR3 sequence: CASSYSTPRGEKLFF. CDR3 coding DNA: TGTGCCAGCAGTTACTCAACGCCCAGGGGGGAAAAACTGTTTTTT.

The DNA for the CDR3 is TGTGCCAGCAGTGAGCGGGAGGTAGGAGAAGATACGCAGTATTTT. It encodes CASSEREVGEDTQYF. This chain uses TRBV2 with TRBJ2-3, with TRBD2 matching over 8 bases. This CDR3 contains 15 residues. J was trimmed by 5 bases and V by 3 bases; bases with no gene match: 7. Per germline, CDR1 SNHLY and CDR2 FYNNEI.

This chain uses TRBV7-2 with TRBJ1-2; D gene unclear. The CDR3 sequence is 14 residues long. The V gene lost 7 bases and the J gene lost 6 bases, with 18 bases spanning the gap. From germline, CDR1 is SGHTA and CDR2 FQGNSA. The CDR3 nucleotides read TGTGCCAGCAACCTGGGAGGGTTCGAACATGGCTACACCTTC. This translates into CASNLGGFEHGYTF.

This rearrangement joins TRBV15 to TRBJ2-3; maybe TRBD1 (6 bases). Germline CDR1 LNHNV, CDR2 YYDKDF (reference sequence). CDR3 length: 13 amino acids. Between the trimmed V and J ends, which lost 0 bases and 7 bases, there was a span of 8 bases. The DNA of the CDR3 is TGTGCCACCAGCAGAGAAGGGGGTTATACGCAGTATTTT. Amino acid sequence: CATSREGGYTQYF. Full variable domain (missing parts from reference TRBV15 and TRBJ2-3): DAMVIQNPRYQVTQFGKPVTLSCSQTLNHNVMYWYQQKSSQAPKLLFHYYDKDFNNEADTPDNFQSRRPNTSFCFLDIRSPGLGDTAMYLCATSREGGYTQYFGPGTRLTVL.

V gene TRBV15 combines with J gene TRBJ1-1; 8 bases line up with TRBD1. The V and J ends lost 5 bases and 4 bases, in that order; junction bases with no gene match: 6. CDR1 LNHNV and CDR2 YYDKDF come from the germline V gene (reference sequence). The CDR3 has 14 amino acids. The chain's CDR3 is CATSSQGESTEAFF. The CDR3 DNA reads TGTGCCACCAGCTCACAGGGGGAGAGCACTGAAGCTTTCTTT. Supplemented by reference TRBV15 and TRBJ1-1, the full variable domain reads DAMVIQNPRYQVTQFGKPVTLSCSQTLNHNVMYWYQQKSSQAPKLLFHYYDKDFNNEADTPDNFQSRRPNTSFCFLDIRSPGLGDTAMYLCATSSQGESTEAFFGQGTRLTVV.

This chain uses TRBV7-2 with TRBJ2-3; tentative D call: TRBD2 (6 bases). Germline CDR1 reads SGHTA; CDR2 reads FQGNSA. The CDR3 is 16 residues long. Trimming pared 4 bases from V and 8 bases from J, leaving 22 bases between. The DNA for the CDR3 is TGTGCCAGCAGCTCCAGACTAGTAGAAACGGAGGGTACGCAGTATTTT. This translates into CASSSRLVETEGTQYF.